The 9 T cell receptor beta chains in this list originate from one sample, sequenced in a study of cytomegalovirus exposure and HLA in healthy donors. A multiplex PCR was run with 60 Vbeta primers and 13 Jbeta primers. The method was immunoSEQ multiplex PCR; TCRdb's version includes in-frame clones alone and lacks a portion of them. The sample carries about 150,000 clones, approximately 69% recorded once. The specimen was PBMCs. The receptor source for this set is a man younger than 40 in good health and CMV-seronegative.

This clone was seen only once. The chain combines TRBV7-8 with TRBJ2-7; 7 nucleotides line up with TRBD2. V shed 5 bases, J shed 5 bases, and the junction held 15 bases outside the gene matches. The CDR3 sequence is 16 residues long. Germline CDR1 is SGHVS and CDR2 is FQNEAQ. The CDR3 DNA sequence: TGTGCCAGCAGCCCACTTGGGGAGGGGATGGGTCACGAGCAGTACTTC. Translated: CASSPLGEGMGHEQYF.

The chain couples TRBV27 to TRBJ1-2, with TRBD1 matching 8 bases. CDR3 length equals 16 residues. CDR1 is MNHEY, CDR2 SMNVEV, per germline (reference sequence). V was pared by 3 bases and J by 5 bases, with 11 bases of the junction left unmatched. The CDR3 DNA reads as TGTGCCAGCAGTTTTTCGAAGACAGGGGCGGTTTATGGCTACACCTTC. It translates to CASSFSKTGAVYGYTF.

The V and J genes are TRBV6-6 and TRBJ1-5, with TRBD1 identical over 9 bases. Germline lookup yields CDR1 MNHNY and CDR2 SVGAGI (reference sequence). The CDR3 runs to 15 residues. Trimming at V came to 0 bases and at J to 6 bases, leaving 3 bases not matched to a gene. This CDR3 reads CASSYSGQGGQPQHF. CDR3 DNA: TGTGCCAGCAGTTACTCGGGACAGGGCGGTCAGCCCCAGCATTTT.

The CDR3 reads CAISDTGSSYGYTF. The CDR3 coding sequence is TGTGCCATCAGTGATACAGGGTCTAGCTATGGCTACACCTTC. The V and J genes are TRBV10-3 and TRBJ1-2; the D gene is possibly TRBD1 (6 bases). Trimming pared 3 bases from V and 4 bases from J, leaving 12 bases between. Germline assignment: CDR1 ENHRY and CDR2 SYGVKD. The CDR3 is 14 amino acids.

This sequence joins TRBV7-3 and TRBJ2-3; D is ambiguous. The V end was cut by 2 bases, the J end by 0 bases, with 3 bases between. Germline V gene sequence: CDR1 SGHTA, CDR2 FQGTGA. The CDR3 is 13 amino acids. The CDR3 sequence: CASSLSSTDTQYF. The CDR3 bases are TGTGCCAGCAGCTTATCTAGCACAGATACGCAGTATTTT.

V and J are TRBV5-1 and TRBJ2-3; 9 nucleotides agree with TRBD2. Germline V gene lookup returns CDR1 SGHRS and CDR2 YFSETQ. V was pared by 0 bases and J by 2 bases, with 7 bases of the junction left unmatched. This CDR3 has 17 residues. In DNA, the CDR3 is TGCGCCAGCAGCTTGGCCCCTAGCGGGGAATTCACAGATACGCAGTATTTT. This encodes CASSLAPSGEFTDTQYF.

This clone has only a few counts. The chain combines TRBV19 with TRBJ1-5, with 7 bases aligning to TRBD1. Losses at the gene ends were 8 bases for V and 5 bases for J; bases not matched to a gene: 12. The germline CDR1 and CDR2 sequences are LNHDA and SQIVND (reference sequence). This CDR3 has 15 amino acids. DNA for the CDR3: TGTGCCAGTCGACCCCGGGACAGAGGGTATCAGCCCCAGCATTTT. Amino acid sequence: CASRPRDRGYQPQHF.

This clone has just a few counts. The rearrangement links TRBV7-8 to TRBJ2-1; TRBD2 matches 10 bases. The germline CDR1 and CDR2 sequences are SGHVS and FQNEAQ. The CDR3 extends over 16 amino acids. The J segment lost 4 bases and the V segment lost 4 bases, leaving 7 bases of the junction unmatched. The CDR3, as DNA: TGTGCCAGCAGCTGGACCGGGACTAGCGTTTACAATGAGCAGTTCTTC. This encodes CASSWTGTSVYNEQFF.

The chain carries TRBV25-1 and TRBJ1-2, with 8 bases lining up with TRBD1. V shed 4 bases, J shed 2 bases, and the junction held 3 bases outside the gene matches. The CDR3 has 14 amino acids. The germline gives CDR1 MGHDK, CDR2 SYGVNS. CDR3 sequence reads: CASSARTGNYGYTF. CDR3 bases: TGTGCCAGCAGTGCGCGGACAGGGAACTATGGCTACACCTTC.